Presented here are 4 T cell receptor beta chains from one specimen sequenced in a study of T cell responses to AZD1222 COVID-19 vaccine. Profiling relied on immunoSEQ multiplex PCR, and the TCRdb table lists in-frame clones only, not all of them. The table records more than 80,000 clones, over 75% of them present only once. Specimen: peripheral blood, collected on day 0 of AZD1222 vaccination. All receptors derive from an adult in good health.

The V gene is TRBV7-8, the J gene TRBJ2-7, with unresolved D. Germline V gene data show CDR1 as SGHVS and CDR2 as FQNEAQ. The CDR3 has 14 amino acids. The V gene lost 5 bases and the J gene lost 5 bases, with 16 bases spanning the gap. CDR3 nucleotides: TGTGCCAGCAGCCTCCAGCTCGCTCGGGACGAGCAGTACTTC. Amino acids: CASSLQLARDEQYF.

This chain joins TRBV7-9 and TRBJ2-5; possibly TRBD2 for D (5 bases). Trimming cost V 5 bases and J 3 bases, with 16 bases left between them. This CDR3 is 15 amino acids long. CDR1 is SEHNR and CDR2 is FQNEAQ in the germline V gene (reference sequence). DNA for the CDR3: TGTGCCAGCAGCCCCCGAACCTGGCGGGAAGAGACCCAGTACTTC. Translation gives CASSPRTWREETQYF.

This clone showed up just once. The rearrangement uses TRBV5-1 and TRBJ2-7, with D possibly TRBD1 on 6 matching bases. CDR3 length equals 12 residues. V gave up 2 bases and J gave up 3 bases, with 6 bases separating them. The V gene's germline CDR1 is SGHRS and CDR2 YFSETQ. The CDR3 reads CASSLQGYEQYF. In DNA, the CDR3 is TGCGCCAGCAGCTTACAGGGCTACGAGCAGTACTTC.

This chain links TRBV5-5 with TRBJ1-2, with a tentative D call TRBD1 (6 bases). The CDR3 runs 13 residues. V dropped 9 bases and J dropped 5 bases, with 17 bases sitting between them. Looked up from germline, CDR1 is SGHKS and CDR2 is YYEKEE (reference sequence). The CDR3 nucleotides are TGTGCCACCACCACAGGGAGTGGGTATGGCTACACCTTC. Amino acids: CATTTGSGYGYTF.